The 9 T cell receptor beta chains reported below all come from one sample, sequenced in a study of beta chain features in type 1 diabetes. Expressed TCRB transcripts were sequenced after all isolated RNA was converted to cDNA. Assay: immunoSEQ multiplex PCR; the TCRdb copy retains only in-frame clones and omits some. The profile shows tens of thousands of clones, approximately 32% of them singletons. The sequencing sample was made of stem cell memory CD4+ T cells from blood. Every receptor here comes from a young woman in good health.

V usage is TRBV15 and J usage is TRBJ1-5; D is unclear. From germline, CDR1 is LNHNV and CDR2 YYDKDF (reference sequence). The CDR3 has 15 residues. Trimming took 4 bases from V and 1 from J, leaving 11 bases between them. The CDR3: CATSMGGPSNQPQHF. DNA of the CDR3: TGTGCCACCAGCATGGGAGGCCCCAGCAATCAGCCCCAGCATTTT.

The chain has TRBV11-3 and TRBJ2-7; TRBD1 matches at 8 bases. The V segment lost 5 bases and the J segment 3 bases; nucleotides outside the gene matches: 3. The V gene's germline CDR1 is SGHNT and CDR2 YENEEA. CDR3 length: 13 residues. The CDR3 is CASSIGQGYEQYF. CDR3 in DNA: TGTGCCAGCAGCATAGGACAGGGCTACGAGCAGTACTTC.

This rearrangement joins TRBV5-1 to TRBJ2-3, with a weak D call TRBD2 (5 bases). From germline, CDR1 is SGHRS and CDR2 YFSETQ. Trimming took 7 bases from V and 0 from J, leaving 12 bases between them. This CDR3 is 14 amino acids long. The CDR3 protein is CASGPGESTDTQYF. The CDR3 nucleotides are TGCGCCAGCGGACCCGGGGAAAGCACAGATACGCAGTATTTT.

This chain joins TRBV7-2 and TRBJ1-5, with D possibly matching TRBD1 (5 bases). The CDR3 sequence is 14 residues long. Germline V lookup: CDR1 SGHTA, CDR2 FQGNSA. V dropped 5 bases and J dropped 7 bases, with 15 bases sitting between them. The CDR3 loop reads CASSGRQSHQPQHF. The DNA for the CDR3 is TGTGCCAGCAGCGGACGACAGTCCCACCAGCCCCAGCATTTT.

This clone came up a few times. V and J are TRBV5-4 and TRBJ2-2; 11 nucleotides align to TRBD2. Germline loops: CDR1 SGHNT, CDR2 YYREEE (reference sequence). CDR3 size: 15 residues. V trimming: 5 bases; J trimming: 4 bases; junction bases outside the gene matches: 4. DNA for the CDR3: TGTGCCAGCAGATCCGGGACTAGCGGCACCGGGGAGCTGTTTTTT. This gives the protein CASRSGTSGTGELFF.

The rearrangement uses TRBV5-1 and TRBJ2-3; tentatively, D is TRBD2 (6 bases). Trimming left V 6 bases short and J 2 bases short, with 19 bases between. The germline V gene has CDR1 SGHRS and CDR2 YFSETQ. This CDR3 spans 16 amino acids. The CDR3 reads CASTSGTRTLTDTQYF. CDR3 in DNA: TGCGCCAGCACCTCCGGGACTCGAACTCTCACAGATACGCAGTATTTT.

The chain uses TRBV7-9 and TRBJ1-1, with D possibly TRBD1 on 5 matching bases. V was clipped by 5 bases and J by 1 base, with 14 bases between them. The length of the CDR3 is 15 residues. Germline CDR1 SEHNR, CDR2 FQNEAQ (reference sequence). CDR3 in DNA: TGTGCCAGCAGCATCCCCTACAGGTCGAACACTGAAGCTTTCTTT. This codes for CASSIPYRSNTEAFF.

This sequence joins TRBV21-1 and TRBJ2-5; TRBD2, as called in the table, went unchecked against the DNA. TRBV21-1 is reported as a pseudogene. The CDR3 loop spans 13 amino acids. This CDR3 is CASAGLPQETQYF. The CDR3 nucleotides are TGTGCCAGCGCGGGACTACCCCAAGAGACCCAGTACTTC.

This chain joins TRBV5-1 and TRBJ2-7, with a tentative D call TRBD1 (5 bases). V dropped 0 bases and J dropped 1 base, with 17 bases sitting between them. Germline assignment: CDR1 SGHRS and CDR2 YFSETQ. CDR3 length: 17 residues. The CDR3 here is CASSLDIVRAKSYEQYF. The CDR3 DNA reads as TGCGCCAGCAGCTTGGATATCGTCAGGGCAAAATCCTACGAGCAGTACTTC.